This T cell receptor (beta chain) was sequenced for a study of CD8+CD57+ T cells in acquired aplastic anemia. Study conclusions and caveats: Patients shared some 29 CD8+ CDR3 sequences with controls.

Profiling of TCR beta VDJ combinations and CDR3 sequences used genomic DNA as template. TCRdb independently ran MiXCR on the reads; one entry per CDR3 protein. The sample contains fewer than 200,000 distinct CDR3 sequences, more than 45% of which appear only once. Only one count was recorded for this clonotype. What it recognizes is unknown. Patients chosen for sequencing had shown CD8+CD57+ cell expansion by flow cytometry. Germline V gene data show CDR1 as WNHNN and CDR2 as SYGVQD (reference sequence). The CDR3 runs 12 residues. V shed 10 bases and J 4 bases; nucleotides not matched to a gene: 6. This chain connects TRBV10-1 to TRBJ2-5, with 7 nucleotides matching TRBD1. This TCR was sampled from a human donor with aplastic anemia. Material for sequencing was sorted CD4+, CD8+, or CD8+CD57+ T cells (not recorded which) from PBMCs. The CDR3, as DNA: TGCGCCACCTGGGCAGGGGGAGAGACCCAGTACTTC. Amino acid sequence: CATWAGGETQYF.